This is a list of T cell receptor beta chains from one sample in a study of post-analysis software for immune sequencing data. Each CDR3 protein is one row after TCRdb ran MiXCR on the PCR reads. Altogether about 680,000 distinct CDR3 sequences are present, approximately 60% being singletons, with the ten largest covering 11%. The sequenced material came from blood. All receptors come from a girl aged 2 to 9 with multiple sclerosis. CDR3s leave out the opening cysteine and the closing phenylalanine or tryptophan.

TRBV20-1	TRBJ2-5	SARRGIQETQY
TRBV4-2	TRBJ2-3	ASSQEAGFSTDTQY
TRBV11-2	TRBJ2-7	ASSHLGYEQY
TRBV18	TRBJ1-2	ASSPGQAYGARYT
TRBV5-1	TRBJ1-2	ASSRTGGVGGYGYT
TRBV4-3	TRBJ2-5	ASSQGRSLYQETQY
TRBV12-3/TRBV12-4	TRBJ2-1	ASSPGGAGDPSYNEQF
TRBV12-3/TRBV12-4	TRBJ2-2	ASSPRAGLSGELF
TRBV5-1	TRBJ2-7	ASTLGSSYEQY
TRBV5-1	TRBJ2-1	ASSLGWGLAGGRTYNEQF
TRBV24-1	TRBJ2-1	ATSVLGTGDYNEQF
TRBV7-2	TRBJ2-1	ASSLAITSGRYNEQF
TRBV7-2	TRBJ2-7	ASSLVTQNEQY
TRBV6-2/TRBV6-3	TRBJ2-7	ASRGAPYEQY
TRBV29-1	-	SGHQGETQY
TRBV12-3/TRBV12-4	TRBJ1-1	ASSFTLNTEAF
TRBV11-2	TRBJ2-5	ASSFRVQEFSETQY
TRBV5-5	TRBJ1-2	ASSSSDSLYGYT
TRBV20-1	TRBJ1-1	SAGDRVNTEAF
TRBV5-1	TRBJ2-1	ASSPLGGASSYNEQF
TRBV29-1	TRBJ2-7	SVLWDRGYEQY
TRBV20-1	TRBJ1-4	SATQLGRLLTNEKLF
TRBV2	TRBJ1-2	ASNPRTGGDYGYT
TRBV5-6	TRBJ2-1	ASSQRGGNNEQF
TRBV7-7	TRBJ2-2	ASSLLGPGELF
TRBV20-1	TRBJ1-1	SASDGPMNTEAF
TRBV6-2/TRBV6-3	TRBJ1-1	ASTSPLQDRFTEAF
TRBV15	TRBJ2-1	ATSNIKGSNEQF
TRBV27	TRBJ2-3	ASSLFRTQADTQY
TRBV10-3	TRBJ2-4	ATSDPGLAGENIQY
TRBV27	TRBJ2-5	ASSRVGETQY
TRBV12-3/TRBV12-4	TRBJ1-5	ASSLIGGTGYQPQH
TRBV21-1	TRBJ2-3	ASSQRSGAPHDTQY